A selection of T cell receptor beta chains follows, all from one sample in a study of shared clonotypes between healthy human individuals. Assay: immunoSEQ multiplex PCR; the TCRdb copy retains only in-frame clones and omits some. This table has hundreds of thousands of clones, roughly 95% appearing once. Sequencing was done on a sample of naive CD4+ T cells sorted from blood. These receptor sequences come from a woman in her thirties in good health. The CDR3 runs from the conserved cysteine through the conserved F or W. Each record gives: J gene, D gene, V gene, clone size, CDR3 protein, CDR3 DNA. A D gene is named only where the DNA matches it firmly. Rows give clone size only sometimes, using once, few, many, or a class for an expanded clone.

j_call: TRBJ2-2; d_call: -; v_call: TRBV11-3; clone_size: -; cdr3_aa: CASAEGTTGELFF; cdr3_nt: TGTGCCAGCGCGGAGGGTACCACCGGGGAGCTGTTTTTT
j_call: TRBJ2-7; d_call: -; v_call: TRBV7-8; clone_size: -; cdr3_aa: CASSLSLGLGGGEQYF; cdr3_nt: TGTGCCAGCAGCTTATCTCTCGGACTGGGTGGAGGCGAGCAGTACTTC
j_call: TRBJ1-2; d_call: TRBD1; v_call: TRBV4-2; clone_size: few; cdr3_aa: CASSVDRDYGYTF; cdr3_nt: TGTGCCAGCAGCGTGGACAGGGACTATGGCTACACCTTC
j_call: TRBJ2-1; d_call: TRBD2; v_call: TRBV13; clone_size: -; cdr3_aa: CASSLAVAGGPRQFF; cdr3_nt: TGTGCCAGCAGCTTAGCGGTAGCGGGAGGGCCACGGCAGTTCTTC
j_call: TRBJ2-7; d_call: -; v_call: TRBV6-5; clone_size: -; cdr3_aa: CASSYFSTREQYF; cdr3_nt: TGTGCCAGCAGTTACTTTAGCACGCGCGAGCAGTACTTC
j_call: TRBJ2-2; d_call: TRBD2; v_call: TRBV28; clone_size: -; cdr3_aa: CALAGGPNTGELFF; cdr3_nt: TGTGCCCTAGCGGGAGGCCCGAACACCGGGGAGCTGTTTTTT
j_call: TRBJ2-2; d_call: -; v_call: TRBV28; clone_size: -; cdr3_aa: CATSLTGYTGELFF; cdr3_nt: TGTGCCACCTCCTTGACAGGATACACCGGGGAGCTGTTTTTT
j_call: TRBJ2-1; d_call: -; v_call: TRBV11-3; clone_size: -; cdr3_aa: CASSQTYNEQFF; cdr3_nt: TGTGCCAGCAGTCAAACCTACAATGAGCAGTTCTTC
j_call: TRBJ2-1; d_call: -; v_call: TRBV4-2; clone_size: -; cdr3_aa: CASSQEGGASYNEQFF; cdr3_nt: TGTGCCAGCAGCCAAGAAGGCGGGGCGTCCTACAATGAGCAGTTCTTC
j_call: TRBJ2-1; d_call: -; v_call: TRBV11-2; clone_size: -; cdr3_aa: CASSWDGPNEQFF; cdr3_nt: TGTGCCAGCAGCTGGGACGGACCCAATGAGCAGTTCTTC
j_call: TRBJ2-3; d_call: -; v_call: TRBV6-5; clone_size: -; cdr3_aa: CASSVLTYTDTQYF; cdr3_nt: TGTGCCAGCAGTGTACTGACGTACACAGATACGCAGTATTTT
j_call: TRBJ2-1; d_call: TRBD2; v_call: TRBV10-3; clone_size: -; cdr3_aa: CAIRREDRAGGYNEQFF; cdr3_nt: TGTGCCATCAGACGAGAAGATCGGGCGGGAGGTTACAATGAGCAGTTCTTC
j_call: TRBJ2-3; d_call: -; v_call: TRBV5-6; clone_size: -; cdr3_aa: CASSYKTGGMTDTQYF; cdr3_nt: TGTGCCAGCAGCTATAAAACGGGCGGGATGACAGATACGCAGTATTTT
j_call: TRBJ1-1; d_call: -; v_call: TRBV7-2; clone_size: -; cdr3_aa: CASSRTPNTEAFF; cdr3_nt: TGTGCCAGCAGCCGCACACCGAACACTGAAGCTTTCTTT
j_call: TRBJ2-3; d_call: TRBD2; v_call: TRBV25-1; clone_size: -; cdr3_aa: CASSDPGLGITDTQYF; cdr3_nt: TGTGCCAGCAGTGATCCGGGACTAGGAATCACAGATACGCAGTATTTT
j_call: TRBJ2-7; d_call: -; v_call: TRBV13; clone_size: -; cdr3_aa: CASSLRPMVGEYEQYF; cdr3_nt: TGTGCCAGCAGCTTACGTCCGATGGTAGGCGAGTACGAGCAGTACTTC
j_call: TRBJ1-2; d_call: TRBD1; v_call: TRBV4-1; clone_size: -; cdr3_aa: CASSHPQRGGVNYGYTF; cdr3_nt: TGCGCCAGCAGCCACCCCCAACGAGGGGGCGTTAACTATGGCTACACCTTC
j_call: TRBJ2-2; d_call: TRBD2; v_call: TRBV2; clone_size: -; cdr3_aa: CASSEVGGREGRGTGELFF; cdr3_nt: TGTGCCAGCAGTGAAGTGGGTGGACGGGAGGGCCGAGGGACCGGGGAGCTGTTTTTT
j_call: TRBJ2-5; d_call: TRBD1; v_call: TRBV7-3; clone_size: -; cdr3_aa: CASSLTGLGQGQETQYF; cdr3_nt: TGTGCCAGCAGCTTAACCGGCCTCGGACAGGGCCAAGAGACCCAGTACTTC
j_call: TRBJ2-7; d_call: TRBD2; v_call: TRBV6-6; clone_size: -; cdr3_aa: CASSYARTSGNEQYF; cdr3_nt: TGTGCCAGCAGTTACGCACGGACTAGCGGTAACGAGCAGTACTTC
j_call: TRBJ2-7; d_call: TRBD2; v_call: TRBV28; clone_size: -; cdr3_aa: CASSLWGGRASREQYF; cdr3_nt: TGTGCCAGCAGTTTATGGGGCGGGAGGGCCAGTAGGGAGCAGTACTTC
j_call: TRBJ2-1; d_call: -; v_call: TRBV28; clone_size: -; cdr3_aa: CASTPWSGSTTNNEQFF; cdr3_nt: TGTGCCAGCACCCCATGGTCAGGTTCAACTACAAACAATGAGCAGTTCTTC
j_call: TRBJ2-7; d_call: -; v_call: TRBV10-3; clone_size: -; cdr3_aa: CAISETDLYEQYF; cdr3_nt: TGTGCCATCAGTGAGACGGACCTCTACGAGCAGTACTTC
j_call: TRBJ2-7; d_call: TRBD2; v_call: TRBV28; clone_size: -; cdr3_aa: CASSFLGTSGYEQYF; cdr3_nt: TGTGCCAGCAGTTTCCTCGGGACTAGCGGTTACGAGCAGTACTTC
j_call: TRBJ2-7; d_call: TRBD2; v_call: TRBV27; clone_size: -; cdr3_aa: CASSLKYGLARYYEQYF; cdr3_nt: TGTGCCAGCAGTCTTAAGTACGGACTAGCGCGATACTACGAGCAGTACTTC
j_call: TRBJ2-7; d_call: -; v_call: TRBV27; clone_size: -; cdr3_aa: CASTSREGINEQYF; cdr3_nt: TGTGCCAGCACCTCCCGAGAGGGAATCAACGAGCAGTACTTC
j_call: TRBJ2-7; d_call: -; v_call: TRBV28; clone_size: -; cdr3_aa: CASSLSSSEQYF; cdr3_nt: TGTGCCAGCAGTTTAAGTTCTTCAGAGCAGTACTTC
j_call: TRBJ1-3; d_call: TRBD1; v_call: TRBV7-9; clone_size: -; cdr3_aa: CASSLAGQGTNTIYF; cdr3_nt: TGTGCCAGCAGCTTAGCGGGACAGGGAACAAACACCATATATTTT
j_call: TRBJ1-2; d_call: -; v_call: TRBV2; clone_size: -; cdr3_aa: CASGTESRGYTF; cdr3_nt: TGTGCCAGCGGGACGGAGTCGCGTGGCTACACCTTC
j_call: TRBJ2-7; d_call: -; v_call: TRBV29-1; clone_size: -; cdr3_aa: CSVRGSLIKGEQYF; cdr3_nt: TGCAGCGTTCGGGGGAGCCTAATAAAGGGCGAGCAGTACTTC
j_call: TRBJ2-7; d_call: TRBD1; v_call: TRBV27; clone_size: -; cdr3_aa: CASRPLGTESYEQYF; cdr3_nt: TGTGCCAGCAGACCTCTCGGGACAGAATCCTACGAGCAGTACTTC
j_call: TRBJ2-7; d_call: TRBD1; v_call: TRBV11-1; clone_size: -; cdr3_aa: CASSIRDSGTGYEQYF; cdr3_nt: TGTGCCAGCAGCATTAGGGACAGTGGAACGGGCTACGAGCAGTACTTC
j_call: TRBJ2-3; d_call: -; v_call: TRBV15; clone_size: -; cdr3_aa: CATSRDRAEDTQYF; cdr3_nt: TGTGCCACCAGCAGAGATCGGGCAGAAGATACGCAGTATTTT
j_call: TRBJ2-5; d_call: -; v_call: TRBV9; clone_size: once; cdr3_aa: CASSAYQETQYF; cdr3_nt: TGTGCCAGCAGCGCGTACCAAGAGACCCAGTACTTC
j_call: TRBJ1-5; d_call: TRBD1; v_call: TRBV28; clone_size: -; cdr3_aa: CASSSDRAFYSSNQPQHF; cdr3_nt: TGTGCCAGCAGTTCGGACAGGGCGTTCTACTCTAGCAATCAGCCCCAGCATTTT
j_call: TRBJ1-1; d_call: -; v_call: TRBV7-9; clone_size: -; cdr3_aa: CASSRNTEAFF; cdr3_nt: TGTGCCAGCAGCCGAAACACTGAAGCTTTCTTT
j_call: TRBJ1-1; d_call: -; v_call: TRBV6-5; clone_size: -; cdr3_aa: CASSYTGRSEAFF; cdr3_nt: TGTGCCAGCAGTTACACAGGGAGGTCTGAAGCTTTCTTT
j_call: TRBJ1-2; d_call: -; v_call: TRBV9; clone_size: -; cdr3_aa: CASSGWPIFYGYTF; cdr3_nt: TGTGCCAGCAGCGGGTGGCCCATCTTCTATGGCTACACCTTC
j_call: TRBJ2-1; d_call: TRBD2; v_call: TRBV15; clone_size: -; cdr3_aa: CATSIGTSGSLNEQFF; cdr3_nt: TGTGCCACCAGCATCGGGACTAGCGGGAGTTTGAATGAGCAGTTCTTC
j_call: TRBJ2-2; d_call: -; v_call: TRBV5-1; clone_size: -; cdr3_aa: CASSLVGGVSGELFF; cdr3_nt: TGCGCCAGCAGCTTGGTCGGGGGAGTGAGCGGGGAGCTGTTTTTT
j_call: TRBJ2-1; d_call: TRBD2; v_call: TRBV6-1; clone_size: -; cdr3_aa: CASSEILAGVGMNEQFF; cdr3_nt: TGTGCCAGCAGTGAAATATTAGCGGGAGTGGGTATGAATGAGCAGTTCTTC
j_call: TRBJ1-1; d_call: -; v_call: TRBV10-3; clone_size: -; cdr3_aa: CAISARGWGDTEAFF; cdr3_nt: TGTGCCATCAGTGCACGCGGGTGGGGGGACACTGAAGCTTTCTTT
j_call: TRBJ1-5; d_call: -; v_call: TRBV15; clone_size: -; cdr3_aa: CATSRGQGDQPQHF; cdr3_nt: TGTGCCACCAGCAGAGGGCAGGGCGATCAGCCCCAGCATTTT
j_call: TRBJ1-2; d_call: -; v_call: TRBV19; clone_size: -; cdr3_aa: CASSKTGPLGYGYTF; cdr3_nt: TGTGCCAGTAGTAAAACCGGGCCCCTGGGCTATGGCTACACCTTC
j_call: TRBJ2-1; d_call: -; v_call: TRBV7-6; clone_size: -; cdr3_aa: CASSSNLYNEQFF; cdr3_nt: TGTGCCAGCAGCTCCAACCTCTACAATGAGCAGTTCTTC
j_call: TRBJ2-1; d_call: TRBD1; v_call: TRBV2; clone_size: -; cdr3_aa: CASRGDRHNEQFF; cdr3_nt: TGTGCCAGCAGGGGGGACAGGCACAATGAGCAGTTCTTC
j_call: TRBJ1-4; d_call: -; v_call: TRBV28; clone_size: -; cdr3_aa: CASSLGRTGTWNEKLFF; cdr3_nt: TGTGCCAGCAGTTTAGGGAGGACGGGCACTTGGAATGAAAAACTGTTTTTT
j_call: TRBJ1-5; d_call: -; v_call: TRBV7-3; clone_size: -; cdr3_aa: CASSSNVGQPQHF; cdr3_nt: TGTGCCAGCAGCTCTAACGTAGGTCAGCCCCAGCATTTT
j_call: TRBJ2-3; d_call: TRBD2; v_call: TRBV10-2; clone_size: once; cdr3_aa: CASRKHLGLAATDTQYF; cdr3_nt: TGCGCCAGCAGGAAGCATCTGGGACTAGCGGCCACAGATACGCAGTATTTT
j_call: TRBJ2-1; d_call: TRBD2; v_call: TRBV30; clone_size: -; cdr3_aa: CAWSLGLAAYNEQFF; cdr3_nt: TGTGCCTGGAGTTTAGGACTAGCGGCCTACAATGAGCAGTTCTTC
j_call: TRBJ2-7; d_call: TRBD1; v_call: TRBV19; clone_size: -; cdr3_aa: CASSRAPGQYYEQYF; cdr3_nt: TGTGCCAGTAGTAGAGCACCGGGACAGTACTACGAGCAGTACTTC
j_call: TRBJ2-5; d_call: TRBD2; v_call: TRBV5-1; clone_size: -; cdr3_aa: CASSLRASGQETQYF; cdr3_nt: TGCGCCAGCAGCTTGAGGGCTAGCGGACAAGAGACCCAGTACTTC
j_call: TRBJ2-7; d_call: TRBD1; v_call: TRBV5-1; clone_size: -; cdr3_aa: CASSSYRDRRNYEQYF; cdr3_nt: TGCGCCAGCAGCTCCTACCGGGACAGAAGAAACTACGAGCAGTACTTC
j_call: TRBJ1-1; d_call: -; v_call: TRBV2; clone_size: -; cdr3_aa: CASSAQGGTEAFF; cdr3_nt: TGTGCCAGCAGTGCACAGGGCGGCACTGAAGCTTTCTTT
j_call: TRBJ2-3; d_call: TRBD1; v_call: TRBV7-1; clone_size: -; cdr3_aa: CASSLGQPTDTQYF; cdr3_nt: TGTGCCAGCAGCTTGGGACAGCCCACAGATACGCAGTATTTT
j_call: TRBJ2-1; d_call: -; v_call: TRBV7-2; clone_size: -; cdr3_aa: CASSLALAGGIYNEQFF; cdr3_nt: TGTGCCAGCAGCTTAGCGCTCGCCGGGGGAATATACAATGAGCAGTTCTTC
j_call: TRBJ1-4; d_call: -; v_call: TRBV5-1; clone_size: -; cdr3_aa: CASSNPDSSNEKLFF; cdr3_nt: TGCGCCAGCAGCAACCCGGACAGTTCTAATGAAAAACTGTTTTTT